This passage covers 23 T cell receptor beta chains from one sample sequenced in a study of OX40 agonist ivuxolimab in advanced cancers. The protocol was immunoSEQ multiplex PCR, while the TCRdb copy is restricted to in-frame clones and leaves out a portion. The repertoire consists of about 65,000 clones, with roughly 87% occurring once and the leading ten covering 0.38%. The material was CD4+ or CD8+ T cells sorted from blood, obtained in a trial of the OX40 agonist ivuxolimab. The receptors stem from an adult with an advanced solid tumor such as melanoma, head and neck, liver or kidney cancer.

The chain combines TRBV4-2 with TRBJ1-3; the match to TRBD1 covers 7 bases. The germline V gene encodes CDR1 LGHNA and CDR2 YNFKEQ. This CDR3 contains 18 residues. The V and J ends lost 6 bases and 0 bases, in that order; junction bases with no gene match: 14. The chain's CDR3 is CASRDRATGASSGNTIYF. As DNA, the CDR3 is TGTGCCAGCAGGGACCGGGCCACAGGGGCGAGCTCTGGAAACACCATATATTTT.

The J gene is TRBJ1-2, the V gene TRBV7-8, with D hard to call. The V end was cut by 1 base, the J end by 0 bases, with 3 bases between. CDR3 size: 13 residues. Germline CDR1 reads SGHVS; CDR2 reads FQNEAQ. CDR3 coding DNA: TGTGCCAGCAGCTTAGACCCTAACTATGGCTACACCTTC. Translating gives CASSLDPNYGYTF. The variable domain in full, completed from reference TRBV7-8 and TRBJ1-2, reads GAGVSQSPRYKVAKRGQDVALRCDPISGHVSLFWYQQALGQGPEFLTYFQNEAQLDKSGLPSDRFFAERPEGSVSTLKIQRTQQEDSAVYLCASSLDPNYGYTFGSGTRLTVV.

The CDR3 nucleotides are TGTGCCAGCAGTGACACTTTCAGGGGGACTGAAGCTTTCTTT. Protein: CASSDTFRGTEAFF. The chain joins TRBV6-4 to TRBJ1-1; 7 bases match TRBD1. J lost 5 bases, V lost 2 bases, and 5 bases had no gene match. CDR3 size: 14 residues. Germline V gene lookup returns CDR1 MRHNA and CDR2 SNTAGT.

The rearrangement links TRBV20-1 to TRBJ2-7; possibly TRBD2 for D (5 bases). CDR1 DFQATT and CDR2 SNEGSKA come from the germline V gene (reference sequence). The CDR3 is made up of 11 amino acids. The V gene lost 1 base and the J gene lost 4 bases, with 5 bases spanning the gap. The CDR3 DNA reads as TGCAGTGCTAGAGGCGGGTACGAGCAGTACTTC. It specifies CSARGGYEQYF.

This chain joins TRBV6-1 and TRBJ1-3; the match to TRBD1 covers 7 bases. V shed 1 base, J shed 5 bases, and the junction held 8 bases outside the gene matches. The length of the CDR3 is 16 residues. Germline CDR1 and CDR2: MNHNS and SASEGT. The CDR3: CASSEVYGTDRNTIYF. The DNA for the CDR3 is TGTGCCAGCAGTGAAGTCTACGGGACAGATAGAAACACCATATATTTT.

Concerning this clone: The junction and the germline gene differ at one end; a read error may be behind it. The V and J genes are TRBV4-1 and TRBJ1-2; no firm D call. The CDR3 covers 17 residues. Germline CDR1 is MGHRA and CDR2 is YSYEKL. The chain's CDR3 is CAGSQDQRQDPYYGYTF. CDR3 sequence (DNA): TGCGCCGGCAGCCAAGATCAACGGCAGGATCCATACTATGGCTACACCTTC.

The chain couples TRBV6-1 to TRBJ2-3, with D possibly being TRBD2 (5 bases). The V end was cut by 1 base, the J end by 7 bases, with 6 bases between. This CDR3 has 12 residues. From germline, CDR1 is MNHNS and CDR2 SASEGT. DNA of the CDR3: TGTGCCAGCAGTGAAGAGCGGAATACGCAGTATTTT. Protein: CASSEERNTQYF.

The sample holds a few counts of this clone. This CDR3 reads CASSVQGVKETQYF. CDR3 DNA: TGTGCCAGCAGTGTACAGGGGGTGAAGGAGACCCAGTACTTC. V gene TRBV2 combines with J gene TRBJ2-5, with 8 positions matching TRBD1. The CDR3 spans 14 residues. Germline assignment: CDR1 SNHLY and CDR2 FYNNEI. V lost 4 bases, J lost 5 bases, and 6 bases stayed unmatched.

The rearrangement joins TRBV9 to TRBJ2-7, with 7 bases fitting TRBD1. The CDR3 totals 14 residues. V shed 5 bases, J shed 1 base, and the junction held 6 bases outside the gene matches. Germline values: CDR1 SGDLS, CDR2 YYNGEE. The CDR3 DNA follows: TGTGCCAGCAGTGGAACGACAGGGTCCTACGAGCAGTACTTC. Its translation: CASSGTTGSYEQYF. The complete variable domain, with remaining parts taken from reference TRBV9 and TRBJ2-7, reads DSGVTQTPKHLITATGQRVTLRCSPRSGDLSVYWYQQSLDQGLQFLIQYYNGEERAKGNILERFSAQQFPDLHSELNLSSLELGDSALYFCASSGTTGSYEQYFGPGTRLTVT.

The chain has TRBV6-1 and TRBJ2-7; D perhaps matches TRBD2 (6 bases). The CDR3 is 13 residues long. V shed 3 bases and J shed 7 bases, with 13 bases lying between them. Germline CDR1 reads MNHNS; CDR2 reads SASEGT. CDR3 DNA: TGTGCCAGCAGTGAGGGAGTCGGGGGTGAGCAGTACTTC. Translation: CASSEGVGGEQYF.

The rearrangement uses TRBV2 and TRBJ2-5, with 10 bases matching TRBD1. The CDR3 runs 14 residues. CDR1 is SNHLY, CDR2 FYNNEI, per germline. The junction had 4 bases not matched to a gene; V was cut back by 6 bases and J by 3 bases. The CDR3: CASSYGTGEETQYF. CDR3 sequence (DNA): TGTGCCAGCAGCTACGGGACAGGGGAAGAGACCCAGTACTTC.

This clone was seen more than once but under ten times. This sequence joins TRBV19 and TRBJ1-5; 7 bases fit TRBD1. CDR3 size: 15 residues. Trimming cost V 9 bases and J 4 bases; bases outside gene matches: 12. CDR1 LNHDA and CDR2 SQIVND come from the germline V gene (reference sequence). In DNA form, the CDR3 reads TGTGCCAGCCGAGGGAGGAGGGGGCCAAATCAGCCCCAGCATTTT. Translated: CASRGRRGPNQPQHF.

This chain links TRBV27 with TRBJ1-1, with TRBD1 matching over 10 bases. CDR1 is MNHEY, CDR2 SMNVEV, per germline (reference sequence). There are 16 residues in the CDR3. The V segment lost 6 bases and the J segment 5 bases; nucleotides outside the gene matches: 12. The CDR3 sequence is CASRIRWDRGRTEAFF. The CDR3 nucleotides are TGTGCCAGCAGAATACGTTGGGACAGGGGAAGGACTGAAGCTTTCTTT.

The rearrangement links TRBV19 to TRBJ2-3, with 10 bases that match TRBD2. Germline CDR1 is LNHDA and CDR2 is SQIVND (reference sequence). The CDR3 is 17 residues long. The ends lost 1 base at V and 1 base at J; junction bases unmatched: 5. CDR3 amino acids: CASSIAGLAGGTDTQYF. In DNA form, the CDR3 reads TGTGCCAGTAGTATAGCGGGTCTAGCGGGGGGCACAGATACGCAGTATTTT. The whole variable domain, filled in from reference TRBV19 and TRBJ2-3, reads DGGITQSPKYLFRKEGQNVTLSCEQNLNHDAMYWYRQDPGQGLRLIYYSQIVNDFQKGDIAEGYSVSREKKESFPLTVTSAQKNPTAFYLCASSIAGLAGGTDTQYFGPGTRLTVL.

Here the CDR3 DNA reads TGCGCCAGCAGCCAAGATTTTGCCGGCCAAGAGACCCAGTACTTC. Amino acids: CASSQDFAGQETQYF. The chain couples TRBV4-3 to TRBJ2-5; D gene unclear. The V gene lost 0 bases and the J gene lost 1 base, with 9 bases spanning the gap. From germline, CDR1 is LGHNA and CDR2 YSLEER. The CDR3 spans 15 residues.

The CDR3 loop reads CASSQWPGEGYGYTF. The CDR3 bases are TGTGCCAGCAGCCAATGGCCAGGGGAGGGGTATGGCTACACCTTC. The chain has TRBV14 and TRBJ1-2; tentatively, D is TRBD1 (6 bases). This CDR3 region has 15 residues. Germline lookup yields CDR1 SGHDN and CDR2 FVKESK. V was trimmed by 2 bases and J by 5 bases, leaving 15 bases between them.

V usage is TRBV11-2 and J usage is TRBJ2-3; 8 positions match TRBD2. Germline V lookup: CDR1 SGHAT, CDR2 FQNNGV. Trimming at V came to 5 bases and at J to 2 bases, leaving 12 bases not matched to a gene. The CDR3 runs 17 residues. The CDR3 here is CASSAPGGVLLTDTQYF. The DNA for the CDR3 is TGTGCCAGCAGCGCGCCCGGGGGGGTTCTACTCACAGATACGCAGTATTTT.

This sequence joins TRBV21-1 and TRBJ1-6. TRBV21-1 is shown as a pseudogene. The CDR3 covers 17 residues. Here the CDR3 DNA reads TGTGCCAGCACCGAGAGGGCGGTTCTCTCCTATAATTCACCCCTCCACTTT. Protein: CASTERAVLSYNSPLHF.

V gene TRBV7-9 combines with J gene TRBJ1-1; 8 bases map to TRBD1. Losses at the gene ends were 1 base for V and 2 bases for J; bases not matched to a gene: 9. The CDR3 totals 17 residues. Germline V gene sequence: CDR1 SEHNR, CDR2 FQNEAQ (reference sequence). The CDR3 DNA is TGTGCCAGCAGCTTAGAAGGGACAGGTAATCCCAACACTGAAGCTTTCTTT. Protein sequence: CASSLEGTGNPNTEAFF.

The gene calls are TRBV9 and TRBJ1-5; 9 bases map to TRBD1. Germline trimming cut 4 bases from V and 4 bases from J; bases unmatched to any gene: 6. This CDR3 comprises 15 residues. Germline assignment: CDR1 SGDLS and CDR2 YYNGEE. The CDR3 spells CASSTGDRVNQPQHF. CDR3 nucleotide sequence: TGTGCCAGCAGCACAGGGGACAGGGTAAATCAGCCCCAGCATTTT.

CDR3: CASRARVNEQYF. The CDR3 DNA follows: TGTGCCAGCAGGGCCCGGGTCAACGAGCAGTACTTC. The chain recombines TRBV6-1 with TRBJ2-7; D unclear. The CDR3 covers 12 residues. V was trimmed by 6 bases and J by 5 bases, leaving 11 bases between them. Germline CDR1 MNHNS, CDR2 SASEGT.

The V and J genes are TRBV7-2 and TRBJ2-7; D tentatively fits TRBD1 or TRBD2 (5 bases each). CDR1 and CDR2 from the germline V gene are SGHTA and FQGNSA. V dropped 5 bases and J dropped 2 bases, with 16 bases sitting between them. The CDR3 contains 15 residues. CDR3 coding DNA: TGTGCCAGCAGCGTCCATTCCGGGGCTACCTACGAGCAGTACTTC. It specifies CASSVHSGATYEQYF.

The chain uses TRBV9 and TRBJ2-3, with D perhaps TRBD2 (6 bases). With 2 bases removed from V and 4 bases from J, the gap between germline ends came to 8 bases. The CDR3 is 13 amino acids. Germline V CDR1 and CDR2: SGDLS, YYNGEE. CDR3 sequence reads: CASSVRLADTQYF. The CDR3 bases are TGTGCCAGCAGCGTGAGACTAGCAGATACGCAGTATTTT.